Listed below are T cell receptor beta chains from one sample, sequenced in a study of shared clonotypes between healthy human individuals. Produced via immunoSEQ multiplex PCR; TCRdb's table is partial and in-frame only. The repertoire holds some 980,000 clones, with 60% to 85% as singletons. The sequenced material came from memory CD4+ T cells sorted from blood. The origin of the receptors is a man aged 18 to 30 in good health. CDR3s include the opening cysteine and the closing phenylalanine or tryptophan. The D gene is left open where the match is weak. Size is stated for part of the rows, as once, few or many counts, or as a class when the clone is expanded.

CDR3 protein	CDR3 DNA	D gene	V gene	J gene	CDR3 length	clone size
CASSLATQGFGYTF	TGCGCCAGCAGCTTGGCGACACAGGGTTTCGGCTACACCTTC	-	TRBV5-1	TRBJ1-2	14	few
CASRSTGKDGYTF	TGTGCCAGCAGGAGCACGGGGAAGGATGGCTACACCTTC	-	TRBV2	TRBJ1-2	13	-
CASSLVLGGELFF	TGTGCTAGCAGCTTAGTGCTAGGCGGGGAGCTGTTTTTT	-	TRBV7-7	TRBJ2-2	13	-
CASRGQANTEAFF	TGTGCCAGCAGAGGACAGGCAAACACTGAAGCTTTCTTT	TRBD1	TRBV6-5	TRBJ1-1	13	-
CASSIDPGRMRLPSGVYGYTF	TGTGCCAGTAGTATAGATCCAGGGAGGATGCGTCTCCCGTCTGGAGTCTATGGCTACACCTTC	-	TRBV19	TRBJ1-2	21	-
CASSPGRLTSYNEQFF	TGTGCCAGCAGCCCAGGACGACTAACCTCCTACAATGAGCAGTTCTTC	-	TRBV7-2	TRBJ2-1	16	-
CASSPVGAYEQYF	TGCGCCAGCAGCCCTGTAGGGGCCTACGAGCAGTACTTC	-	TRBV4-1	TRBJ2-7	13	-
CSGGTSGSTDTQYF	TGCAGCGGTGGGACTAGCGGGAGCACAGATACGCAGTATTTT	TRBD2	TRBV29-1	TRBJ2-3	14	-
CASSVGTSYNEQFF	TGTGCCAGCAGCGTCGGAACCTCCTACAATGAGCAGTTCTTC	-	TRBV7-2	TRBJ2-1	14	once
CASSPGGWADTQYF	TGTGCCAGCAGTCCGGGGGGGTGGGCAGATACGCAGTATTTT	TRBD2	TRBV28	TRBJ2-3	14	-
CASSSLTAYQETQYF	TGCGCCAGCAGCTCTTTGACAGCGTACCAAGAGACCCAGTACTTC	-	TRBV5-1	TRBJ2-5	15	-
CASSYTKQGDYGYTF	TGTGCCAGCAGTTACACCAAACAGGGCGACTATGGCTACACCTTC	-	TRBV6-6	TRBJ1-2	15	-
CASSQVSRETYEQYF	TGTGCCAGCAGCCAAGTGAGCAGGGAGACCTACGAGCAGTACTTC	-	TRBV14	TRBJ2-7	15	-
CASKVRTSNTGELFF	TGTGCCAGCAAGGTGAGGACCTCGAACACCGGGGAGCTGTTTTTT	-	TRBV27	TRBJ2-2	15	-
CASSQGAVYNSPLHF	TGTGCCAGCAGTCAGGGGGCTGTTTATAATTCACCCCTCCACTTT	TRBD1	TRBV7-9	TRBJ1-6	15	once
CASSRQIQETQYF	TGTGCCAGCAGCCGACAGATCCAAGAGACCCAGTACTTC	-	TRBV7-2	TRBJ2-5	13	few
CASSLIPQPQHF	TGTGCCAGCAGTTTAATACCCCAGCCCCAGCATTTT	-	TRBV28	TRBJ1-5	12	few
CASSPGVVPTGELFF	TGTGCCAGCAGTCCCGGGGTAGTCCCGACCGGGGAGCTGTTTTTT	-	TRBV5-8	TRBJ2-2	15	-
CASSRQGVYEQYF	TGTGCCAGCTCTCGACAGGGCGTCTACGAGCAGTACTTC	TRBD1	TRBV18	TRBJ2-7	13	-
CASSVVGTNNEQFF	TGTGCCAGCAGCGTAGTGGGCACAAACAATGAGCAGTTCTTC	-	TRBV9	TRBJ2-1	14	-
CASSLGETGEPYGYTF	TGTGCCAGCAGCTTGGGTGAGACAGGGGAACCCTATGGCTACACCTTC	TRBD1	TRBV7-2	TRBJ1-2	16	-
CASSLLRTPNNEQFF	TGCGCCAGCAGCTTGCTCCGGACGCCTAACAATGAGCAGTTCTTC	-	TRBV5-1	TRBJ2-1	15	-
CASSFGTGEYGYTF	TGTGCCAGCAGTTTTGGGACAGGGGAATATGGCTACACCTTC	TRBD1	TRBV6-5	TRBJ1-2	14	-
CSVLLSGRENEQFF	TGCAGCGTCCTACTTAGCGGGAGGGAGAATGAGCAGTTCTTC	TRBD2	TRBV29-1	TRBJ2-1	14	-
CATQRTGGDTDTQYF	TGTGCCACCCAAAGGACAGGGGGGGACACAGATACGCAGTATTTT	TRBD1	TRBV27	TRBJ2-3	15	many
CASGKRGAITDTQYF	TGTGCCAGCGGAAAGCGGGGGGCTATCACAGATACGCAGTATTTT	TRBD2	TRBV5-6	TRBJ2-3	15	-
CAWGGGKNEKLFF	TGTGCCTGGGGTGGGGGGAAGAATGAAAAACTGTTTTTT	-	TRBV30	TRBJ1-4	13	-
CASSPQIGTGGSPLHF	TGTGCCAGCTCACCCCAAATCGGGACAGGGGGTTCACCCCTCCACTTT	TRBD1	TRBV18	TRBJ1-6	16	-
CASSLGGQGSYEQYF	TGTGCCAGCAGTTTAGGCGGACAGGGTTCCTACGAGCAGTACTTC	TRBD1	TRBV28	TRBJ2-7	15	-
CSVVRSSYGYTF	TGCAGCGTTGTACGCAGTTCTTATGGCTACACCTTC	-	TRBV29-1	TRBJ1-2	12	-
CASSWTSGWQFF	TGTGCCAGCAGCTGGACTAGCGGTTGGCAGTTCTTC	TRBD2	TRBV5-8	TRBJ2-1	12	-
CASSLWGTDTQYF	TGTGCCAGCAGTTTATGGGGCACAGATACGCAGTATTTT	-	TRBV27	TRBJ2-3	13	-
CASSGRQDYSNQPQHF	TGTGCCAGCAGTGGCCGACAGGACTATAGCAATCAGCCCCAGCATTTT	-	TRBV6-1	TRBJ1-5	16	few
CATSRVLAGLQEIQYF	TGTGCCACCAGCAGAGTTCTAGCGGGACTACAAGAGATCCAGTACTTC	TRBD2	TRBV15	TRBJ2-5	16	-
CASRPGTGTLGEQYF	TGTGCCAGCAGACCCGGGACAGGGACCTTGGGCGAGCAGTACTTC	TRBD1	TRBV5-4	TRBJ2-7	15	-
CASSVIAGAAYEQYF	TGTGCCAGCAGTGTCATAGCGGGAGCCGCGTACGAGCAGTACTTC	TRBD2	TRBV6-1	TRBJ2-7	15	-
CAISGVGADTGELFF	TGTGCCATCAGTGGGGTGGGGGCGGACACCGGGGAGCTGTTTTTT	-	TRBV10-3	TRBJ2-2	15	-
CASRGRPNTGELFF	TGTGCCAGCAGAGGGCGTCCGAACACCGGGGAGCTGTTTTTT	-	TRBV9	TRBJ2-2	14	-
CASSLGGLAGYTGELFF	TGTGCCAGCAGCTTGGGGGGACTAGCGGGCTACACCGGGGAGCTGTTTTTT	TRBD2	TRBV5-4	TRBJ2-2	17	once
CASSSQGGPGETQYF	TGCGCCAGCAGCTCCCAGGGGGGCCCGGGGGAGACCCAGTACTTC	-	TRBV5-1	TRBJ2-5	15	-
CASSKEEVGYNEQFF	TGTGCCAGCAGCAAAGAAGAGGTCGGGTACAATGAGCAGTTCTTC	-	TRBV21-1	TRBJ2-1	15	-
CASSLGQGIGGYTF	TGTGCCAGCAGCTTGGGGCAGGGCATAGGGGGCTACACCTTC	-	TRBV11-2	TRBJ1-2	14	once
CASSTGSSYNSPLHF	TGCGCCAGCAGCACGGGAAGCTCCTATAATTCACCCCTCCACTTT	-	TRBV5-1	TRBJ1-6	15	-
CASSEGRAQYF	TGTGCCAGCAGTGAGGGCAGGGCCCAGTACTTC	-	TRBV2	TRBJ2-7	11	-
CATSGGSSGANVLTF	TGTGCCACCTCCGGTGGGAGCTCTGGGGCCAACGTCCTGACTTTC	-	TRBV19	TRBJ2-6	15	-
CASSEAGTGASEAFF	TGTGCCAGCAGTGAAGCGGGGACAGGGGCGTCTGAAGCTTTCTTT	TRBD1	TRBV6-1	TRBJ1-1	15	-
CASSYTGFSPLHF	TGTGCCAGCAGCTACACAGGGTTTTCACCCCTCCACTTT	-	TRBV6-5	TRBJ1-6	13	-
CASSATPDGSEGYTF	TGTGCCAGCAGCGCGACCCCAGACGGTTCGGAGGGCTACACCTTC	-	TRBV7-8	TRBJ1-2	15	-
CASRSTSGSGQETQYF	TGTGCCAGCAGGTCTACTAGCGGGAGTGGTCAAGAGACCCAGTACTTC	TRBD2	TRBV7-9	TRBJ2-5	16	-
CASSSGSHGYTF	TGCGCCAGCAGCTCGGGGAGCCATGGCTACACCTTC	-	TRBV5-1	TRBJ1-2	12	-
CASTLWGTGELFF	TGTGCCAGCACCCTCTGGGGGACCGGGGAGCTGTTTTTT	-	TRBV2	TRBJ2-2	13	-
CASKRGSSYNSPLHF	TGTGCCAGCAAACGAGGGAGCTCCTATAATTCACCCCTCCACTTT	-	TRBV6-1	TRBJ1-6	15	-
CASSLEGGPYGYTF	TGTGCCAGCAGCTTGGAAGGGGGCCCCTATGGCTACACCTTC	TRBD1	TRBV5-6	TRBJ1-2	14	-
CASISEADTQYF	TGCGCCAGCATCTCCGAGGCAGATACGCAGTATTTT	-	TRBV5-1	TRBJ2-3	12	-
CASILVNEQFF	TGTGCCAGCATTCTGGTCAATGAGCAGTTCTTC	-	TRBV6-1	TRBJ2-1	11	-
CASSYEAGAGELFF	TGTGCCAGCAGCTACGAGGCGGGGGCCGGGGAGCTGTTTTTT	TRBD2	TRBV7-2	TRBJ2-2	14	-
CASSEGQGTEAFF	TGTGCCAGCAGCGAAGGACAGGGAACTGAAGCTTTCTTT	TRBD1	TRBV9	TRBJ1-1	13	-
CASTSGSYEQYF	TGTGCCAGCACCTCGGGGAGCTACGAGCAGTACTTC	-	TRBV27	TRBJ2-7	12	-
CASSVGGREETQYF	TGTGCCAGCAGCGTAGGAGGGAGGGAAGAGACCCAGTACTTC	TRBD2	TRBV9	TRBJ2-5	14	-